The present entry profiles one TCR beta chain with its context. The data originate from a study of OX40 agonist ivuxolimab in advanced cancers. At the level of the study: Ivuxolimab was delivered to patients intravenously every 2 weeks at doses spanning 0.01 to 10 mg/kg. Participants averaged approximately 60 years of age (range about 23 to 80) and were over 75% male.

The length of the CDR3 is 14 residues. Germline V gives CDR1 WSHSY, CDR2 SAAADI. The V and J ends lost 10 bases and 2 bases respectively, with 16 bases between them. With autoimmune disease history or systemic immunosuppression, patients were excluded. Blood draws occurred at baseline, cycle 4 day 1, and cycle 7 day 1. Clones were read by immunoSEQ multiplex PCR, and TCRdb kept only the in-frame ones, dropping some. The data contain tens of thousands of clones, 80% to 90% of them seen just once; the ten biggest clones take up 9% to 10%. The chain carries TRBV10-2 and TRBJ2-3; tentative D call: TRBD2 (6 bases). The sequencing here drew on CD4+ or CD8+ T cells sorted from blood, taken in a trial of the OX40 agonist ivuxolimab. The clonotype comes from an adult with an advanced solid tumor such as melanoma, head and neck, liver or kidney cancer. CDR3 sequence reads: CATFSGEYTDTQYF. Written as DNA, the CDR3 is TGCGCCACCTTCTCGGGGGAATACACAGATACGCAGTATTTT.